This section outlines one TCR beta chain sequence together with its context. The data belong to a study of blood T cell repertoires in COVID-19. Looking at the study overall: Samples came from the United States, Italy and Spain, spanning acute and convalescent COVID-19.

Authors' analysis steps: Amplification of reference gene primers provided the estimated nucleated cell counts. Clones were read by immunoSEQ multiplex PCR, and TCRdb kept only the in-frame ones, dropping some. D and trimming were read from the DNA, whereas the V and J calls and clone size are those reported in that table. The repertoire holds about 40,000 clones, around 77% seen once, with 30% to 40% in the top ten. This CDR3 is built from 13 residues. Germline loops: CDR1 MDHEN, CDR2 SYDVKM. With 3 bases removed from V and 6 bases from J, the gap between germline ends came to 9 bases. Sequenced material: peripheral blood. The chain is built from TRBV28 and TRBJ2-4; D not certain. The receptor was isolated from a man older than 75 with active or convalescent COVID-19. The CDR3 sequence is CASSFAQSNIQYF. CDR3 bases: TGTGCCAGCAGTTTCGCACAGTCAAACATTCAGTACTTC.